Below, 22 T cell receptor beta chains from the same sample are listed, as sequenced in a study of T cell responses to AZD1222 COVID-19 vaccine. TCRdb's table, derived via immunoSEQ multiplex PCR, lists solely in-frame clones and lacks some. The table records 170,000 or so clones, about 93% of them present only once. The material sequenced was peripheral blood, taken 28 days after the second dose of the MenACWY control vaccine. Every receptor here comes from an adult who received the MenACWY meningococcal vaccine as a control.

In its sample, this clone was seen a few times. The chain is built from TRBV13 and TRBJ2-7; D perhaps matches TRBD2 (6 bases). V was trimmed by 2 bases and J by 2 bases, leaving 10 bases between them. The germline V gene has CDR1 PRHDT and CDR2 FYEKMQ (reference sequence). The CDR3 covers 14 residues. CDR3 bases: TGTGCCAGCAGCTTAAACCGGGGGACCTACGAGCAGTACTTC. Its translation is CASSLNRGTYEQYF. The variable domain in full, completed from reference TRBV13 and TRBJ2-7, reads AAGVIQSPRHLIKEKRETATLKCYPIPRHDTVYWYQQGPGQDPQFLISFYEKMQSDKGSIPDRFSAQQFSDYHSELNMSSLELGDSALYFCASSLNRGTYEQYFGPGTRLTVT.

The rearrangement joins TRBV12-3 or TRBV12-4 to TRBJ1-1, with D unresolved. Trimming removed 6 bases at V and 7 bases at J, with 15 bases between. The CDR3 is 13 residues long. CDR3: CASRTSTGSEAFF. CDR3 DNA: TGTGCCAGCAGAACATCAACTGGGAGTGAAGCTTTCTTT.

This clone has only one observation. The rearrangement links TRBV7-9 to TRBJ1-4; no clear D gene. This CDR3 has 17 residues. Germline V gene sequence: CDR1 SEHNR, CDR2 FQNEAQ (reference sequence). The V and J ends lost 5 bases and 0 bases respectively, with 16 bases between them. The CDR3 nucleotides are TGTGCCAGCAGCGATTCAGGACGCCCTGCAACTAATGAAAAACTGTTTTTT. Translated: CASSDSGRPATNEKLFF.

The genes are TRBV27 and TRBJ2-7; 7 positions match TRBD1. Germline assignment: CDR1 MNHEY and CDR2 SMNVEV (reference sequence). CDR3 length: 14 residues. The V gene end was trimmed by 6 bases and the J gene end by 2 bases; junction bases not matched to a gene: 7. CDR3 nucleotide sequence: TGTGCCAGCAGCCTGACAGGGTATACCTACGAGCAGTACTTC. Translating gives CASSLTGYTYEQYF.

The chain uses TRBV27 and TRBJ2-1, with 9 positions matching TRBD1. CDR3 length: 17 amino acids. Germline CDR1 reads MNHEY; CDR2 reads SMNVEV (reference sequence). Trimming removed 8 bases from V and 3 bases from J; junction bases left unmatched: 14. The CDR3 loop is CASSNIPDRGYYNEQFF. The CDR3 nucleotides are TGTGCCAGCTCCAATATACCCGACAGGGGGTACTACAATGAGCAGTTCTTC.

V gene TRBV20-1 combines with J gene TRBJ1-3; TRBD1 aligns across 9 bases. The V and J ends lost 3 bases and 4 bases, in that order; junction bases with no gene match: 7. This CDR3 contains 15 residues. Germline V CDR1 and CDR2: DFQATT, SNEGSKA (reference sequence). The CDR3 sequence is CSASRDRVRGNTIYF. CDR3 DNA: TGCAGTGCTAGTAGGGACAGGGTACGCGGAAACACCATATATTTT.

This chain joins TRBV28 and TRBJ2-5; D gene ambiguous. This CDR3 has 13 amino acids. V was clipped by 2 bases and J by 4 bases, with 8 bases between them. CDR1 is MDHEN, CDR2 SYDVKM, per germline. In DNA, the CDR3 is TGTGCCAGCAGTTTACCCCAATTAGAGACCCAGTACTTC. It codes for CASSLPQLETQYF.

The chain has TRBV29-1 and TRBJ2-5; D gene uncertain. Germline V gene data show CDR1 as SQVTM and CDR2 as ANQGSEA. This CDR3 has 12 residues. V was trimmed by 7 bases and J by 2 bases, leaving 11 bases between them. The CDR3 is CSEERYQETQYF. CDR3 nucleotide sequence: TGCAGCGAAGAAAGGTATCAAGAGACCCAGTACTTC.

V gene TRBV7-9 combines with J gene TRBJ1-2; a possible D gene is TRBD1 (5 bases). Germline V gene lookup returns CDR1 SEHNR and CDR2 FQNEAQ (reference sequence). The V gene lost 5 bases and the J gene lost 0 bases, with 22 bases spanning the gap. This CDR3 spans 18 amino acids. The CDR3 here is CASSRQLLGPYTNYGYTF. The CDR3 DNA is TGTGCCAGCAGCCGACAGCTGTTGGGACCCTATACTAACTATGGCTACACCTTC.

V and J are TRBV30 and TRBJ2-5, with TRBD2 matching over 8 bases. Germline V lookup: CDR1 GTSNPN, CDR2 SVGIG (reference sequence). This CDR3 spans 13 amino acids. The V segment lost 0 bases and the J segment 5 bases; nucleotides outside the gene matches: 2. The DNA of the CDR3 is TGTGCCTGGAGTGTACCGGGGGGGGAGACCCAGTACTTC. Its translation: CAWSVPGGETQYF.

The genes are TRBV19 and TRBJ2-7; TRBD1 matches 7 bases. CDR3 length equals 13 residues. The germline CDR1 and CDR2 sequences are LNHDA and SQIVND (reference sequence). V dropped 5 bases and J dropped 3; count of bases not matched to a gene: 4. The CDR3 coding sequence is TGTGCCAGTAGTCTGGGACAGAACTACGAGCAGTACTTC. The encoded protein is CASSLGQNYEQYF.

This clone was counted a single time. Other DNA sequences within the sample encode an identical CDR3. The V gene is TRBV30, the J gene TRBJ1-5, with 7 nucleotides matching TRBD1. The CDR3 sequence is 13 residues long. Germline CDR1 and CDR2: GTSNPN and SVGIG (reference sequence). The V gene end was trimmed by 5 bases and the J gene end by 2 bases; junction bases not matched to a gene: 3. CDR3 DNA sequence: TGTGCCTGGGACACAGGGGGCAATCAGCCCCAGCATTTT. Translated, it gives CAWDTGGNQPQHF. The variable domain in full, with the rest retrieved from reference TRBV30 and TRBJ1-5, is SQTIHQWPATLVQPVGSPLSLECTVEGTSNPNLYWYRQAAGRGLQLLFYSVGIGQISSEVPQNLSASRPQDRQFILSSKKLLLSDSGFYLCAWDTGGNQPQHFGDGTRLSIL.

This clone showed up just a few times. CDR3 bases: TGTGCCAGTAGTAACGCGGCCCGCAATCAGCCCCAGCATTTT. Protein: CASSNAARNQPQHF. This chain connects TRBV19 to TRBJ1-5; D is unresolved. V was clipped by 4 bases and J by 2 bases, with 9 bases between them. In germline, CDR1 is LNHDA, CDR2 SQIVND (reference sequence). This CDR3 contains 14 residues.

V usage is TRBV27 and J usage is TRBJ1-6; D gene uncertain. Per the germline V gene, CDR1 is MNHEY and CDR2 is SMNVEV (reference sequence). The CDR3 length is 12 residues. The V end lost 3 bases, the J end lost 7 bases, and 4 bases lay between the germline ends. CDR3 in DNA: TGTGCCAGCAGTTTCCGGAATTCACCCCTCCACTTT. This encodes CASSFRNSPLHF.

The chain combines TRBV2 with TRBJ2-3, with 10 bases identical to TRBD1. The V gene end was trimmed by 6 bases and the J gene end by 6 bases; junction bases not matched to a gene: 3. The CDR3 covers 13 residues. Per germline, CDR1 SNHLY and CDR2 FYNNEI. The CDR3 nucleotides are TGTGCCAGCAGCAGGGACAGGGGCGATACGCAGTATTTT. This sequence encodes CASSRDRGDTQYF.

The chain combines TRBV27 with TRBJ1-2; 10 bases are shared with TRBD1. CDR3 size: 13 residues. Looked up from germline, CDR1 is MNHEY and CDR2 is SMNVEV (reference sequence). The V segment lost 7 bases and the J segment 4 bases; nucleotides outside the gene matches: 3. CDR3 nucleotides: TGTGCCAGCAAGGGACAGGGGACCTATGGCTACACCTTC. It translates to CASKGQGTYGYTF.

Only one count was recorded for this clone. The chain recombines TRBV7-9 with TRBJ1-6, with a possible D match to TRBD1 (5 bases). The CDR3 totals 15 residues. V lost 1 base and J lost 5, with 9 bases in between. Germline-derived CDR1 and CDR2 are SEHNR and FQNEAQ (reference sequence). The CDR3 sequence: CASSLEGTDNSPLHF. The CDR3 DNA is TGTGCCAGCAGCTTAGAAGGGACCGATAATTCACCCCTCCACTTT. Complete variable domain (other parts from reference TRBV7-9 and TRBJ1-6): DTGVSQNPRHKITKRGQNVTFRCDPISEHNRLYWYRQTLGQGPEFLTYFQNEAQLEKSRLLSDRFSAERPKGSFSTLEIQRTEQGDSAMYLCASSLEGTDNSPLHFGNGTRLTVT.

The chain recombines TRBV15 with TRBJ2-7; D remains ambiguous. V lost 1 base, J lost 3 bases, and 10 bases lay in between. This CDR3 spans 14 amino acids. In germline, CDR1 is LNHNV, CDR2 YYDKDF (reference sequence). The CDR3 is CATSRAHKFYEQYF. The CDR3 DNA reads TGTGCCACCAGCAGAGCCCACAAGTTCTACGAGCAGTACTTC.

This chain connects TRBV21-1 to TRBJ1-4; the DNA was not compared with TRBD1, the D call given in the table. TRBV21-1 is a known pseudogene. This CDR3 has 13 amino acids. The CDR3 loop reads CASSRDRGEKLFF. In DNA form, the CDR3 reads TGTGCCAGCAGCAGAGACAGGGGCGAAAAACTGTTTTTT.

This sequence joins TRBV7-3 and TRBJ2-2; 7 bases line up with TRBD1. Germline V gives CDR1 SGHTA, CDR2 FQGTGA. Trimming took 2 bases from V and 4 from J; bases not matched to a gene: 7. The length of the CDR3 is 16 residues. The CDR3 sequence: CASSLEGTVRTGELFF. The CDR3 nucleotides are TGTGCCAGCAGCTTAGAAGGGACAGTACGCACCGGGGAGCTGTTTTTT.

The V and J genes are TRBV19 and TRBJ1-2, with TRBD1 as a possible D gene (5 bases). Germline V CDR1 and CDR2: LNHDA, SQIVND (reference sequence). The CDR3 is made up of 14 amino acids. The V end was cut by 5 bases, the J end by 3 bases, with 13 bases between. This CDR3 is CASSGQGGYYGYTF. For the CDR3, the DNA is TGTGCCAGTAGTGGGCAGGGAGGCTACTATGGCTACACCTTC.

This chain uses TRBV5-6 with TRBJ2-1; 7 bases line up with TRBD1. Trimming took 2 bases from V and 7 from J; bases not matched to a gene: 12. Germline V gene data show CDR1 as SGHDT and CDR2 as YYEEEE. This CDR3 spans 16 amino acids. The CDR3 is CASSFRQGPGVNEQFF. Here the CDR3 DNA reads TGTGCCAGCAGCTTTCGACAGGGTCCCGGGGTGAATGAGCAGTTCTTC.